The sequence of this T cell receptor (beta chain) was determined in a study of blood T cell repertoires in COVID-19. Data came from immunoSEQ multiplex PCR; TCRdb stores just in-frame clones and leaves some out. Here the sample spans about 200,000 clones, roughly 85% being singletons. The receptor's source is a woman of 80 years or more with acute or convalescent COVID-19. Sequencing input: peripheral blood.

The CDR3 region is CASSPVPLGRAKDEQFF. The CDR3 DNA reads as TGTGCCAGCAGCCCAGTCCCACTGGGGAGGGCCAAGGATGAGCAGTTCTTC. The rearrangement links TRBV9 to TRBJ2-1; 7 nucleotides align to TRBD2. CDR3 length: 17 residues. Trimming cost V 4 bases and J 8 bases; bases outside gene matches: 18. From germline, CDR1 is SGDLS and CDR2 YYNGEE. Drawing the rest from reference TRBV9 and TRBJ2-1, the complete variable domain is DSGVTQTPKHLITATGQRVTLRCSPRSGDLSVYWYQQSLDQGLQFLIQYYNGEERAKGNILERFSAQQFPDLHSELNLSSLELGDSALYFCASSPVPLGRAKDEQFFGPGTRLTVL.